These 21 T cell receptor beta chains came from one sample sequenced in a study of T cell clonality in common variable immunodeficiency. Their specific antigens are unknown. Whole-study findings and limits: Fewer deletions and N-nucleotide insertions were reportedly seen in common variable immunodeficiency TCR beta sequences.

Data came from immunoSEQ multiplex PCR; TCRdb stores just in-frame clones and leaves some out. Recorded here are some 34,000 clones, with no singletons, and the ten leading clones hold 5.5% to 7%. Sequencing was performed on peripheral blood mononuclear cells. These receptors were taken from a human donor with common variable immunodeficiency.

This clone was observed at least ten times. The CDR3 end is not reached by the read, which stops 3 residues before it; the germline J gene fills it in. V and J are TRBV7-3 and TRBJ2-2; D call uncertain. The CDR3 totals 13 residues. V was cut by 1 base and J by 6 bases, with 6 bases left in between. CDR1 and CDR2 from the germline V gene are SGHTA and FQGTGA. CDR3 sequence: CASSLIVPGELFF. The DNA read from the CDR3 is TGTGCCAGCAGCTTAATAGTCCCCGGGGAG.

This clone was counted a few times. Sequencing ends 3 residues short of the CDR3 end; the germline J gene provides the rest. V and J are TRBV7-9 and TRBJ2-5; D remains ambiguous. The CDR3 runs to 11 residues. In germline, CDR1 is SEHNR, CDR2 FQNEAQ (reference sequence). The germline V and J ends were trimmed by 5 bases and 5 bases, with 6 bases remaining between them. CDR3 loop: CASSPGETQYF. The sequenced part of the CDR3 DNA is TGTGCCAGCAGCCCCGGGGAGACC.

This clone was seen at least ten times. The CDR3 extends 3 residues past the end of the read, so its final part is completed from the germline J gene. The chain recombines TRBV6-2 or TRBV6-3 with TRBJ2-7, with 7 bases fitting TRBD1. V was pared by 5 bases and J by 6 bases, with 10 bases of the junction left unmatched. Germline values: CDR1 MNHEY, CDR2 SVGEGT. This CDR3 has 14 amino acids. The DNA read from the CDR3 is TGTGCCAGCAGTAAGGGACAGATTCCCATCGAG. Its translation: CASSKGQIPIE. The full CDR3 sequence reads CASSKGQIPIEQYF.

Of note for this clone: The CDR3 end lies 3 residues beyond the end of the read and is filled in from the germline J gene. The chain is built from TRBV7-3 and TRBJ2-2; D possibly corresponds to TRBD1 (6 bases). The CDR3 runs to 15 residues. Germline assignment: CDR1 SGHTA and CDR2 FQGTGA. The V gene lost 0 bases and the J gene lost 4 bases, with 9 bases spanning the gap. The part of the CDR3 DNA that was read is TGTGCCAGCAGCTTAACACAGGGTAGCACCGGGGAG. This sequence encodes CASSLTQGSTGE. Given in full, the CDR3 is CASSLTQGSTGELFF.

This clone is judged medium-sized. The read ends 3 residues before the CDR3 terminus; that terminus is restored from the germline J gene. The rearrangement uses TRBV20-1 and TRBJ2-5; 9 positions agree with TRBD2. Germline V gene data show CDR1 as DFQATT and CDR2 as SNEGSKA (reference sequence). CDR3 size: 14 residues. Trimming cost V 2 bases and J 5 bases; bases outside gene matches: 6. The DNA read from the CDR3 is TGCAGTGCTAGAATGGCGGGAGGGAGGGAGACC. It is translated as CSARMAGGRET. The complete CDR3 protein is CSARMAGGRETQYF.

This clone was seen only a few times. The read stops 3 residues short of the end of the CDR3; the missing end is completed from the germline J gene. This sequence joins TRBV7-9 and TRBJ1-1; 10 bases fit TRBD1. The CDR3 is made up of 14 amino acids. In germline, CDR1 is SEHNR, CDR2 FQNEAQ (reference sequence). The CDR3 DNA, read in part, is TGTGCCAGCAGCCTACGACAGGGGGCGAGCGAA. The encoded protein is CASSLRQGASE. From start to end, the CDR3 is CASSLRQGASEAFF.

In regard to this clone: The read halts 3 residues ahead of the CDR3 end, with the missing end drawn from the germline J gene. The chain uses TRBV19 and TRBJ2-7; a possible D gene is TRBD1 (6 bases). The CDR3 sequence is 15 residues long. Trimming stripped 6 bases from V and 0 bases from J, with 15 bases between. Germline loops: CDR1 LNHDA, CDR2 SQIVND (reference sequence). This CDR3 is CASRLSGVSSYEQYF. The DNA read from the CDR3 is TGTGCCAGTAGACTGTCAGGGGTTAGCTCCTACGAG.

In its sample, this clone was seen a few times. A far larger clone is off by one base, so a read error is likely. The CDR3 extends 3 residues past the end of the read, so its final part is completed from the germline J gene. The chain recombines TRBV7-3 with TRBJ1-5, with a weak D call TRBD1 (5 bases). Germline V lookup: CDR1 SGHTA, CDR2 FQGTGA. CDR3 length: 13 amino acids. Trimming left V 5 bases short and J 8 bases short, with 13 bases between. The sequenced CDR3 bases are TGTGCCAGCAGCGCCCGGGGGGGTAAGCCC. It is translated as CASSARGGKP. The full CDR3 protein is CASSARGGKPQHF.

A word on this clone: The read ends 3 residues before the CDR3 terminus; that terminus is restored from the germline J gene. This rearrangement joins TRBV6-2 or TRBV6-3 to TRBJ2-2; D unclear. CDR1 is MNHEY and CDR2 is SVGEGT in the germline V gene. V was pared by 9 bases and J by 1 base, with 9 bases between. This CDR3 has 13 residues. CDR3 protein: CASSTGNTGELFF. CDR3 DNA (partial): TGTGCCAGTTCAACGGGGAACACCGGGGAG.

The sample holds many counts of this clone. The read halts 3 residues ahead of the CDR3 end, with the missing end drawn from the germline J gene. The chain uses TRBV7-2 and TRBJ1-1; 12 bases are shared with TRBD1. V lost 0 bases to trimming and J lost 6 bases; unmatched junction nucleotides: 2. Germline V gene sequence: CDR1 SGHTA, CDR2 FQGNSA. The CDR3 has 15 amino acids. The part of the CDR3 DNA that was read is TGTGCCAGCAGCTTAGCGGGACAGGGGGCCTCTGAA. This encodes CASSLAGQGASE. The full-length CDR3 reads as CASSLAGQGASEAFF.

This clone has ten or more counts. The read gets to within 3 residues of the CDR3 end, and the germline J gene fills in the rest. J is TRBJ2-7 and V is TRBV7-2, with TRBD2 matching 9 bases. The CDR3 consists of 14 residues. In germline, CDR1 is SGHTA, CDR2 FQGNSA. The V and J ends lost 4 bases and 2 bases, in that order; junction bases with no gene match: 3. CDR3 DNA (partial): TGTGCCAGCAGCTCTTCTAGCGGGGCCTACGAG. Translated: CASSSSSGAYE. The whole CDR3 protein is CASSSSSGAYEQYF. Full variable domain (rest looked up from reference TRBV7-2 and TRBJ2-7): GAGVSQSPSNKVTEKGKDVELRCDPISGHTALYWYRQSLGQGLEFLIYFQGNSAPDKSGLPSDRFSAERTGGSVSTLTIQRTQQEDSAVYLCASSSSSGAYEQYFGPGTRLTVT.

This clone has at least ten counts. The read gets to within 3 residues of the CDR3 end, and the germline J gene fills in the rest. This chain connects TRBV20-1 to TRBJ2-3; 7 bases map to TRBD1. V shed 1 base and J 6 bases; nucleotides not matched to a gene: 7. The CDR3 sequence is 14 residues long. The germline gives CDR1 DFQATT, CDR2 SNEGSKA (reference sequence). CDR3 sequence: CSARGFTDRDTQYF. CDR3 DNA, as far as it was read: TGCAGTGCTAGAGGGTTTACGGACAGGGATACG.

This clone was picked up a small number of times. The CDR3 end falls 3 residues outside the read, so it is completed with the germline J gene. The rearrangement links TRBV2 to TRBJ1-5; 7 positions match TRBD1. V shed 6 bases, J shed 2 bases, and the junction held 7 bases outside the gene matches. CDR1 and CDR2 from the germline V gene are SNHLY and FYNNEI. This CDR3 has 15 amino acids. The sequenced part of the CDR3 DNA is TGTGCCAGCAGCCGGGACAGTTATGGCAATCAGCCC. Its protein product is CASSRDSYGNQP. The full CDR3 is CASSRDSYGNQPQHF.

In this sample, this clone turned up a few times. The CDR3 extends 3 residues past the end of the read, so its final part is completed from the germline J gene. The chain recombines TRBV7-3 with TRBJ2-7, with 9 bases aligning to TRBD2. The CDR3 length is 19 residues. Germline CDR1 and CDR2: SGHTA and FQGTGA. V trimming: 1 base; J trimming: 4 bases; junction bases outside the gene matches: 17. CDR3 bases read: TGTGCCAGCAGCTTAAGTAGCGGGAGTCTCCATTACCCACCTTACGAG. Its protein product is CASSLSSGSLHYPPYE. The whole CDR3 protein reads CASSLSSGSLHYPPYEQYF.

This clone came up a few times. The read finishes 3 residues shy of the CDR3 end, and the germline J gene is used to complete it. J is TRBJ1-4 and V is TRBV19; no firm D call. The CDR3 spans 15 residues. Trimming cost V 11 bases and J 8 bases, with 24 bases left between them. Looked up from germline, CDR1 is LNHDA and CDR2 is SQIVND (reference sequence). The sequenced part of the CDR3 DNA is TGTGCCGCCTTTACCCCAGGAGGTTCAGAGGAAAAA. It encodes CAAFTPGGSEEK. The complete CDR3 protein is CAAFTPGGSEEKLFF.

Turning to this clone: The read comes to an end 3 residues before the CDR3 does, leaving the germline J gene to fill in the end. The chain carries TRBV20-1 and TRBJ2-7; 11 nucleotides match TRBD2. The CDR3 length is 15 residues. The J segment lost 2 bases and the V segment lost 4 bases, leaving 7 bases of the junction unmatched. Germline V lookup: CDR1 DFQATT, CDR2 SNEGSKA (reference sequence). The CDR3 sequence is CSAIRLAGSTYEQYF. The part of the CDR3 DNA that was read is TGCAGTGCTATTCGACTAGCGGGGAGCACCTACGAG.

This clone was recorded many times. Sequencing ends 3 residues short of the CDR3 end; the germline J gene provides the rest. The genes are TRBV10-3 and TRBJ1-2; no definite D call. The length of the CDR3 is 12 residues. Germline CDR1 reads ENHRY; CDR2 reads SYGVKD. The germline V and J ends were trimmed by 8 bases and 0 bases, with 7 bases remaining between them. CDR3 sequence reads: CAIQRSNYGYTF. The CDR3 bases that were read are TGTGCCATCCAAAGGTCTAACTATGGC.

This clone was counted a few times. The chain's CDR3 is CSVLGQFYEQYF. CDR3 bases read: TGCAGCGTTCTTGGGCAGTTCTACGAG. The chain links TRBV29-1 to TRBJ2-7; D is undetermined. The CDR3 end falls 3 residues outside the read, so it is completed with the germline J gene. The germline V gene has CDR1 SQVTM and CDR2 ANQGSEA. The CDR3 extends over 12 amino acids. Trimming stripped 5 bases from V and 3 bases from J, with 11 bases between.

This clone was observed a few times. The CDR3 extends 3 residues past the end of the read, so its final part is completed from the germline J gene. V and J are TRBV19 and TRBJ2-2; weak D call: TRBD2 (6 bases). Germline CDR1 and CDR2: LNHDA and SQIVND (reference sequence). The CDR3 covers 14 residues. Trimming removed 1 base from V and 6 bases from J, with 9 bases in between. The CDR3 spells CASSIGGGAGELFF. Incomplete CDR3 DNA: TGTGCCAGTAGTATAGGCGGAGGGGCCGGGGAG.

In this sample, this clone turned up many times. The observed sequence ends 3 residues before the CDR3 terminus, with the missing tail filled in from the germline J gene. The V call is TRBV7-3, the J call TRBJ2-6; 12 bases agree with TRBD2. The CDR3 runs to 17 residues. In germline, CDR1 is SGHTA, CDR2 FQGTGA. Trimming at V came to 7 bases and at J to 3 bases, leaving 7 bases not matched to a gene. The CDR3 DNA, read in part, is TGTGCCAGCACCCTGACTAGCGGGAGTGGTGGGGCCAACGTC. As protein: CASTLTSGSGGANV. The full CDR3 reads CASTLTSGSGGANVLTF. The whole variable domain, remainder taken from reference TRBV7-3 and TRBJ2-6, is GAGVSQTPSNKVTEKGKYVELRCDPISGHTALYWYRQSLGQGPEFLIYFQGTGAADDSGLPNDRFFAVRPEGSVSTLKIQRTERGDSAVYLCASTLTSGSGGANVLTFGAGSRLTVL.

This clone has at least ten counts. The CDR3 is CATSDGTSGRAIFSYNEQFF. Incomplete CDR3 DNA: TGTGCCACCAGTGATGGGACTAGCGGGAGGGCCATTTTCTCCTACAATGAG. The rearrangement links TRBV24-1 to TRBJ2-1; 16 nucleotides agree with TRBD2. Read coverage stops 3 residues before the CDR3 terminus; the germline J gene supplies the remainder. Losses at the gene ends were 3 bases for V and 0 bases for J; bases not matched to a gene: 7. This CDR3 comprises 20 residues. Germline V gene data show CDR1 as KGHDR and CDR2 as SFDVKD.